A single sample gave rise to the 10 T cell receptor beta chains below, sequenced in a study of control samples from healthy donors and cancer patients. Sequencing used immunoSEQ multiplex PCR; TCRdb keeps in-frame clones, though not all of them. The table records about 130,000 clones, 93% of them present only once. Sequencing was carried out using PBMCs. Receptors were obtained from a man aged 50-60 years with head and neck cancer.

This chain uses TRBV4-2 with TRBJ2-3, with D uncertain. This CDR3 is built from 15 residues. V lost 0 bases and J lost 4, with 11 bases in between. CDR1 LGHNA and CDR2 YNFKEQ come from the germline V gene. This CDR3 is CASSQENVPSDTQYF. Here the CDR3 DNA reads TGTGCCAGCAGCCAAGAAAATGTGCCTTCAGATACGCAGTATTTT.

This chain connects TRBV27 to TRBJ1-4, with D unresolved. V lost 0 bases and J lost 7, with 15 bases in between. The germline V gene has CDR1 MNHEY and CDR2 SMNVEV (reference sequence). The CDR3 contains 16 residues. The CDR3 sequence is CASSLSSPGIGEKLFF. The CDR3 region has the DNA TGTGCCAGCAGTTTATCGAGCCCGGGAATAGGTGAAAAACTGTTTTTT.

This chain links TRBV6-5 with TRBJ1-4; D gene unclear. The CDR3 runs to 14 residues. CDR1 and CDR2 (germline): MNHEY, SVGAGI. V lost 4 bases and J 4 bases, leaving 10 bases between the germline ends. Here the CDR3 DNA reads TGTGCCAGCAGTTCTGGAGGTTTTAATGAAAAACTGTTTTTT. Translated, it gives CASSSGGFNEKLFF.

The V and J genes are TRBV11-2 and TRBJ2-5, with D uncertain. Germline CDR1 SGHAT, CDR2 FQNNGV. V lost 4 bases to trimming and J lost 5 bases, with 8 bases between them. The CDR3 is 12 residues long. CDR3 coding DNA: TGTGCCAGCAGCTCTCGTCGGGAGACCCAGTACTTC. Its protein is CASSSRRETQYF.

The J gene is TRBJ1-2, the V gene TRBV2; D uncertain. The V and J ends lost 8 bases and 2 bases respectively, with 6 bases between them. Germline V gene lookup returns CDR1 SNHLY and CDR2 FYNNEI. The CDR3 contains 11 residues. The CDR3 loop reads CASRMNYGYTF. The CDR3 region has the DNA TGTGCCAGCCGTATGAACTATGGCTACACCTTC.

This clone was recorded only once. The CDR3 loop reads CASKGVSYEQYF. The CDR3 DNA is TGCGCCAGCAAGGGGGTTTCCTACGAGCAGTACTTC. The chain carries TRBV5-1 and TRBJ2-7; D may be TRBD1 (6 bases). Germline V gives CDR1 SGHRS, CDR2 YFSETQ. The CDR3 length is 12 residues. V was cut by 6 bases and J by 1 base, with 8 bases left in between.

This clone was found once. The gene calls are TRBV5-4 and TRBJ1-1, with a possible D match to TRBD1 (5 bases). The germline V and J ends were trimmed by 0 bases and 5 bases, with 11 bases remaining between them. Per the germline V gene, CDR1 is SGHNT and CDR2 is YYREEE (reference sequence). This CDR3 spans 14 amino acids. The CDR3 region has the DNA TGTGCCAGCAGCTTGGGGGGCGCCCGTACTGAAGCTTTCTTT. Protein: CASSLGGARTEAFF. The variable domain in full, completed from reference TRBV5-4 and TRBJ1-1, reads ETGVTQSPTHLIKTRGQQVTLRCSSQSGHNTVSWYQQALGQGPQFIFQYYREEENGRGNFPPRFSGLQFPNYSSELNVNALELDDSALYLCASSLGGARTEAFFGQGTRLTVV.

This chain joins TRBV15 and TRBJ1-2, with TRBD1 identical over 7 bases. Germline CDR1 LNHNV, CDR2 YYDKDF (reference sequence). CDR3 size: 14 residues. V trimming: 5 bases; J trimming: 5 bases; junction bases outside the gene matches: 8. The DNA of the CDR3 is TGTGCCACCAGCTTGAATCGGGACAGTTATGGCTACACCTTC. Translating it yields CATSLNRDSYGYTF.

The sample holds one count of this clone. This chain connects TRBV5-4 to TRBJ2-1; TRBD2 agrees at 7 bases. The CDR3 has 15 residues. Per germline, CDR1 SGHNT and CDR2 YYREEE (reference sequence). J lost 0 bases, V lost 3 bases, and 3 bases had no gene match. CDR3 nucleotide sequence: TGTGCCAGCAGCTGGGGGGGTATCTCCTACAATGAGCAGTTCTTC. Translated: CASSWGGISYNEQFF.

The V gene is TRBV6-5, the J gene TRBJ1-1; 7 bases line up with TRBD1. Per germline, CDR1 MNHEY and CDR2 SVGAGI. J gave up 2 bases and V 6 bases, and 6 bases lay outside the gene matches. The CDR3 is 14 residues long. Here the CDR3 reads CASSQRQGNTEAFF. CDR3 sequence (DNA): TGTGCCAGCAGCCAGCGACAGGGCAACACTGAAGCTTTCTTT.